This TCR beta chain was recovered during a study of OX40 agonist ivuxolimab in advanced cancers. Repertoires were generated with immunoSEQ multiplex PCR, while TCRdb's copy carries only in-frame clones and drops some. The sample gives about 27,000 clones, 82% of which show up once; roughly a fifth is in the top ten. This clone has a handful of counts. The TCR sequence derives from an adult with an advanced solid tumor such as melanoma, head and neck, liver or kidney cancer. The material sequenced was CD4+ or CD8+ T cells sorted from blood, taken in a trial of the OX40 agonist ivuxolimab.

The CDR3 coding sequence is TGTGCCAGTAGTAAGACAGGGATCACTGAAGCTTTCTTT. This translates into CASSKTGITEAFF. The chain joins TRBV19 to TRBJ1-1; 7 positions match TRBD1. Germline V gives CDR1 LNHDA, CDR2 SQIVND (reference sequence). The V gene end was trimmed by 4 bases and the J gene end by 4 bases; junction bases not matched to a gene: 3. The CDR3 length is 13 residues.